This is a list of T cell receptor beta chains from one sample in a study of blood T cell repertoires in COVID-19. Libraries were prepared by immunoSEQ multiplex PCR; TCRdb keeps only in-frame clonotypes and omits some of them. The table shows roughly 140,000 clones, with roughly 88% occurring only once. Input material: peripheral blood. The receptors were gathered from a man aged 55 to 70 with active or convalescent COVID-19. CDR3s include the opening cysteine and the closing phenylalanine or tryptophan.

TRBV19	CASSPGQITSRRSPLHF
TRBV19	CASSGAGGTEAFF
TRBV9	CASSVGPGLAKNIQYF
TRBV6-1	CASIMGQGSYGYTF
TRBV7-2	CASSLSSGAQETQYF
TRBV24-1	CATSDLGLAVNEQFF
TRBV27	CASSLIWPTGKETQYF
TRBV3-1/TRBV3-2	CASSGGTYADTQYF
TRBV11-2	CASSLFPGAAGGYTF
TRBV5-1	CASSVTSKDEQFF
TRBV13	CASSLVQNTEAFF
TRBV5-4	CASSLTSGGYNEQFF
TRBV5-1	CASSWTGGEQETQYF
TRBV7-8	CASRGAGTYNSPLHF
TRBV7-2	CASSFYDFGAGRDQPQHF
TRBV12-3/TRBV12-4	CASSTEDNEQFF
TRBV18	CASSPNTGDFNYGYTF
TRBV11-2	CASSPGTGWAPEQYF
TRBV18	CASSPGQGSFNTEAFF
TRBV7-8	CASSPGAGVSEGEQFF
TRBV30	CAWRISGLANYGYTF
TRBV7-9	CASSLGLNSPLHF
TRBV18	CASSAGGLGYTF
TRBV27	CASSATGTVSGYGYTF
TRBV15	CATSTPGLAGGRGTQYF
TRBV7-9	CASTLGETDQPQHF
TRBV7-2	CASTRQPGVGETQYF
TRBV19	CASSIGLLERQYF
TRBV2	CASNPGPLNTEAFF
TRBV11-3	CASSLGSAGSSYNEQFF
TRBV9	CASSVVEGFDEQFF
TRBV5-1	CASSLGHTQDYGYTF
TRBV11-2	CASSSGTSSSDTQYF
TRBV15	CATSANTGLLSGNTIYF
TRBV5-1	CASRTNPQGRGDTQYF
TRBV12-3/TRBV12-4	CASKGDPTSYTF
TRBV7-8	CASSPGAGQGYTF
TRBV27	CASSSSHYQGPSYNEQFF
TRBV5-1	CASSLGQGRESSNYGYTF
TRBV4-3	CASSQGQGNQPQHF
TRBV5-6	CASSAYHEAFF
TRBV24-1	CATSDATMGQSNTEAFF
TRBV5-1	CASSKGQGAVDEQFF
TRBV5-4	CASSSTWDRGYGYTF
TRBV7-2	CASSRGGVAWGYTF
TRBV7-9	CASSSRDSSYNSPLHF
TRBV27	CASTRTGGSSPLHF
TRBV7-9	CASSRDGTGGGETQYF
TRBV7-2	CASSLMTGSNSPLHF